The 24 T cell receptor beta chains listed next were all sequenced from one sample in a study of beta chain features in type 1 diabetes. Expressed TCRB transcripts were sequenced because the isolated RNA had all been reverse transcribed beforehand. The assay was immunoSEQ multiplex PCR, and TCRdb's table has in-frame clones only and misses some. The sample has hundreds of thousands of clones, about 30% seen once. The sample taken for sequencing was naive CD4+ T cells from blood. The source of these receptors is a man in his late teens or twenties in good health.

This clone appeared a few times. The gene calls are TRBV14 and TRBJ2-7; D possibly corresponds to TRBD2 (5 bases). Germline values: CDR1 SGHDN, CDR2 FVKESK. The germline V and J ends were trimmed by 3 bases and 3 bases, with 15 bases remaining between them. The CDR3 is made up of 15 amino acids. The CDR3 region has the DNA TGTGCCAGCAGCCATCAGCGGTCTGGCTACTACGAGCAGTACTTC. It translates to CASSHQRSGYYEQYF.

Points on this clone: Within the sample, other DNA sequences also encode this same CDR3. The chain employs TRBV5-1 and TRBJ2-3; D remains ambiguous. The length of the CDR3 is 11 residues. Trimming took 4 bases from V and 3 from J, leaving 3 bases between them. Per germline, CDR1 SGHRS and CDR2 YFSETQ. The CDR3 is CASSSTDTQYF. DNA for the CDR3: TGCGCCAGCAGCAGTACAGATACGCAGTATTTT. Complete variable domain (other parts from reference TRBV5-1 and TRBJ2-3): KAGVTQTPRYLIKTRGQQVTLSCSPISGHRSVSWYQQTPGQGLQFLFEYFSETQRNKGNFPGRFSGRQFSNSRSEMNVSTLELGDSALYLCASSSTDTQYFGPGTRLTVL.

The sample holds a few counts of this clone. This chain uses TRBV29-1 with TRBJ2-1, with TRBD2 as a possible D gene (5 bases). The CDR3 runs to 13 residues. Germline CDR1 and CDR2: SQVTM and ANQGSEA. V lost 4 bases, J lost 5 bases, and 12 bases lay in between. This CDR3 is CSVGPTRDNEQFF. Here the CDR3 DNA reads TGCAGCGTTGGACCAACGAGGGACAATGAGCAGTTCTTC.

Only a few counts were recorded for this clone. The gene calls are TRBV14 and TRBJ2-7; possible D gene TRBD1, 5 bases. V dropped 1 base and J dropped 5 bases, with 15 bases sitting between them. Germline values: CDR1 SGHDN, CDR2 FVKESK. The CDR3 totals 15 residues. DNA for the CDR3: TGTGCCAGCAGCCAAGGGGGCCAAAACAGGCACGAGCAGTACTTC. Translation: CASSQGGQNRHEQYF.

The J gene is TRBJ2-2, the V gene TRBV2, with 7 bases identical to TRBD1. With V trimmed by 7 bases and J by 0 bases, 5 bases remained unmatched. CDR3 length: 15 amino acids. In germline, CDR1 is SNHLY, CDR2 FYNNEI. The CDR3 sequence: CASTGTVTNTGELFF. In nucleotides, the CDR3 is TGTGCCAGCACGGGGACAGTCACGAACACCGGGGAGCTGTTTTTT.

The gene calls are TRBV14 and TRBJ2-3, with D perhaps TRBD2 (6 bases). CDR3 length equals 14 residues. Trimming pared 4 bases from V and 5 bases from J, leaving 13 bases between. CDR1 SGHDN and CDR2 FVKESK come from the germline V gene. In DNA form, the CDR3 reads TGTGCCAGCAGCCGGACCCTCGGGGGAGATACGCAGTATTTT. Translated, it gives CASSRTLGGDTQYF.

The J gene is TRBJ1-4, the V gene TRBV7-9; TRBD1 matches at 9 bases. Germline V gives CDR1 SEHNR, CDR2 FQNEAQ (reference sequence). V was pared by 3 bases and J by 7 bases, with 3 bases of the junction left unmatched. This CDR3 is 14 amino acids long. CDR3 region: CASSFTGGLEKLFF. The CDR3 region has the DNA TGTGCCAGCAGCTTCACAGGGGGCCTTGAAAAACTGTTTTTT.

This chain uses TRBV30 with TRBJ2-3; 8 positions agree with TRBD1. CDR1 and CDR2 (germline): GTSNPN, SVGIG (reference sequence). The CDR3 covers 12 residues. The junction had 3 bases not matched to a gene; V was cut back by 8 bases and J by 2 bases. The CDR3 sequence is CAGDRSTDTQYF. CDR3 sequence (DNA): TGTGCCGGGGACAGGTCCACAGATACGCAGTATTTT.

This clone was observed a few times. This sample includes further DNA sequences coding for the same CDR3. As DNA, the CDR3 is TGCGCCAGCAGCTTGGGCTTAGCGGGGCTTAATGAGCAGTTCTTC. This codes for CASSLGLAGLNEQFF. This chain links TRBV5-1 with TRBJ2-1; the match to TRBD2 covers 8 bases. The CDR3 covers 15 residues. With V trimmed by 0 bases and J by 7 bases, 6 bases remained unmatched. Germline V CDR1 and CDR2: SGHRS, YFSETQ.

The chain has TRBV9 and TRBJ2-1; 7 bases fit TRBD2. Germline CDR1 SGDLS, CDR2 YYNGEE. V gave up 0 bases and J gave up 2 bases; unmatched junction bases: 5. This CDR3 has 16 amino acids. CDR3 nucleotide sequence: TGTGCCAGCAGCGTAGGGGGCGGGAGTACCTACAATGAGCAGTTCTTC. It encodes CASSVGGGSTYNEQFF.

CDR3 protein: CASRTGGPYEQYF. In DNA, the CDR3 is TGTGCCAGCAGGACTGGCGGCCCCTACGAGCAGTACTTC. The rearrangement links TRBV28 to TRBJ2-7; D not certain. The V and J ends lost 6 bases and 2 bases respectively, with 11 bases between them. The CDR3 covers 13 residues. CDR1 and CDR2 (germline): MDHEN, SYDVKM.

In this sample, this clone turned up a few times. V gene TRBV5-1 combines with J gene TRBJ2-1, with TRBD1 matching over 7 bases. Germline CDR1 and CDR2: SGHRS and YFSETQ. Trimming cost V 4 bases and J 5 bases; bases outside gene matches: 9. The CDR3 length is 15 residues. The CDR3 spells CASSRRQGIDNEQFF. The CDR3 region has the DNA TGCGCCAGCAGCCGCAGACAGGGAATAGACAATGAGCAGTTCTTC.

The chain is built from TRBV5-1 and TRBJ2-1; D gene unclear. Germline CDR1 and CDR2: SGHRS and YFSETQ. The CDR3 consists of 13 residues. V shed 3 bases and J shed 6 bases, with 10 bases lying between them. The CDR3 protein is CASSSLPFNEQFF. Here the CDR3 DNA reads TGCGCCAGCAGCTCCCTGCCCTTCAATGAGCAGTTCTTC.

V and J are TRBV9 and TRBJ1-2; possible D gene TRBD1, 5 bases. Per germline, CDR1 SGDLS and CDR2 YYNGEE. This CDR3 contains 15 residues. Trimming cost V 0 bases and J 2 bases, with 11 bases left between them. CDR3 region: CASSVVPGLNYGYTF. CDR3 in DNA: TGTGCCAGCAGCGTAGTTCCAGGGCTGAACTATGGCTACACCTTC. The full variable domain, completed using reference TRBV9 and TRBJ1-2, is DSGVTQTPKHLITATGQRVTLRCSPRSGDLSVYWYQQSLDQGLQFLIQYYNGEERAKGNILERFSAQQFPDLHSELNLSSLELGDSALYFCASSVVPGLNYGYTFGSGTRLTVV.

This clone was observed a handful of times. V and J are TRBV15 and TRBJ2-1; D is unclear. Per germline, CDR1 LNHNV and CDR2 YYDKDF (reference sequence). CDR3 length equals 13 residues. V gave up 0 bases and J gave up 4 bases, with 4 bases separating them. CDR3 nucleotides: TGTGCCACCAGCAGAGATGAGTACAATGAGCAGTTCTTC. Translated, it gives CATSRDEYNEQFF. The complete variable domain, with remaining parts taken from reference TRBV15 and TRBJ2-1, reads DAMVIQNPRYQVTQFGKPVTLSCSQTLNHNVMYWYQQKSSQAPKLLFHYYDKDFNNEADTPDNFQSRRPNTSFCFLDIRSPGLGDTAMYLCATSRDEYNEQFFGPGTRLTVL.

This clone has a handful of counts. The chain employs TRBV7-9 and TRBJ2-1; 9 bases align to TRBD2. Germline V lookup: CDR1 SEHNR, CDR2 FQNEAQ (reference sequence). Trimming removed 5 bases from V and 2 bases from J; junction bases left unmatched: 16. The CDR3 is 19 residues long. The CDR3 DNA sequence: TGTGCCAGCAGCCAAGCAATGCTAGCGGGATCTAGGGCCTACAATGAGCAGTTCTTC. Residues: CASSQAMLAGSRAYNEQFF.

V gene TRBV2 combines with J gene TRBJ2-3, with D possibly TRBD1 on 6 matching bases. The length of the CDR3 is 13 residues. Germline V gene sequence: CDR1 SNHLY, CDR2 FYNNEI. The germline V and J ends were trimmed by 6 bases and 6 bases, with 13 bases remaining between them. The CDR3 sequence: CASRVTGYDTQYF. In nucleotides, the CDR3 is TGTGCCAGCAGAGTAACAGGGTATGATACGCAGTATTTT.

The DNA for the CDR3 is TGCGCCAGCAGTCCGGGACTAGCACAGGGGAATGAGCAGTTCTTC. Its protein product is CASSPGLAQGNEQFF. The rearrangement joins TRBV5-1 to TRBJ2-1, with 9 nucleotides matching TRBD2. V trimming: 5 bases; J trimming: 7 bases; junction bases outside the gene matches: 10. From germline, CDR1 is SGHRS and CDR2 YFSETQ. CDR3 length: 15 residues.

The rearrangement uses TRBV9 and TRBJ2-4; D is unclear. Trimming took 4 bases from V and 3 from J, leaving 14 bases between them. Per the germline V gene, CDR1 is SGDLS and CDR2 is YYNGEE. The CDR3 has 15 amino acids. CDR3 sequence reads: CASSTTSNGKNIQYF. CDR3 in DNA: TGTGCCAGCAGCACAACTTCTAATGGCAAAAACATTCAGTACTTC.

The gene calls are TRBV5-1 and TRBJ2-1; the match to TRBD1 covers 8 bases. The CDR3 is made up of 15 amino acids. Trimming removed 5 bases from V and 0 bases from J; junction bases left unmatched: 4. Germline V CDR1 and CDR2: SGHRS, YFSETQ. CDR3 bases: TGCGCCAGCAGTCCCGGGACAGGCTCCTACAATGAGCAGTTCTTC. Amino acid sequence: CASSPGTGSYNEQFF.

The V and J genes are TRBV11-2 and TRBJ2-4; D might be TRBD1 (8 bases). Germline V gene data show CDR1 as SGHAT and CDR2 as FQNNGV. The V end lost 3 bases, the J end lost 9 bases, and 12 bases lay between the germline ends. This CDR3 is built from 13 residues. This chain's CDR3 is CASSLDREGIQYF. The CDR3 bases are TGTGCCAGCAGCTTGGACAGGGAGGGCATTCAGTACTTC.

This clone was seen a few times. The chain joins TRBV7-2 to TRBJ2-3, with D perhaps being TRBD1 or TRBD2 (5 bases each). V was pared by 7 bases and J by 6 bases, with 17 bases between. The CDR3 is 14 amino acids. CDR1 is SGHTA and CDR2 is FQGNSA in the germline V gene. CDR3 region: CASTTGTQIDTQYF. In nucleotides, the CDR3 is TGTGCCAGCACCACGGGGACCCAGATTGATACGCAGTATTTT.

This clone was counted a few times. This chain links TRBV30 with TRBJ1-5, with D hard to call. The CDR3 is 14 residues long. V was pared by 3 bases and J by 2 bases, with 11 bases between. Germline loops: CDR1 GTSNPN, CDR2 SVGIG (reference sequence). CDR3 region: CAWRKEEGNQPQHF. In DNA, the CDR3 is TGTGCCTGGAGGAAGGAGGAGGGCAATCAGCCCCAGCATTTT. Full variable domain (rest looked up from reference TRBV30 and TRBJ1-5): SQTIHQWPATLVQPVGSPLSLECTVEGTSNPNLYWYRQAAGRGLQLLFYSVGIGQISSEVPQNLSASRPQDRQFILSSKKLLLSDSGFYLCAWRKEEGNQPQHFGDGTRLSIL.

The chain couples TRBV5-1 to TRBJ2-1; 11 positions agree with TRBD2. CDR3 length equals 16 residues. Trimming cost V 4 bases and J 4 bases; bases outside gene matches: 7. Germline V gene sequence: CDR1 SGHRS, CDR2 YFSETQ. As DNA, the CDR3 is TGCGCCAGCAGCACTATAACTAGCGGGAGTTACAATGAGCAGTTCTTC. Its protein is CASSTITSGSYNEQFF.